The T cell receptor (beta chain) described here comes from a study of graft-versus-host responses after intestinal transplantation. Study information: Multivisceral, liver-intestinal, or isolated intestinal transplants were received by the recipients. Recipients were all induced with anti-thymocyte globulin, then given tacrolimus and steroids for two to three years. Regarding the study as a whole: Recipient-marrow GvH clones were detected, some having first appeared in ileum or blood. High graft-versus-host to host-versus-graft T cell clonal ratios marked allografts of patients with graft-donor macrochimerism.

Using immunoSEQ multiplex PCR, the repertoire was profiled, and TCRdb retains in-frame clones only, with some absent. This sample has over 8,000 clones, with about 94% found just once. Regarding this clone: Its antigen is unknown.

Sequencing used PBMCs, obtained 11 days after intestinal transplantation. This TCR was recovered from a human patient who received an intestinal transplant, so some T cells may come from the graft donor.

CDR3 in amino acids: CASSSGTGRADTQYF. The DNA for the CDR3 is TGCGCCAGCAGCTCAGGGACAGGGAGGGCAGATACGCAGTATTTT. The rearrangement uses TRBV5-1 and TRBJ2-3, with TRBD1 identical over 9 bases. V lost 3 bases, J lost 4 bases, and 6 bases stayed unmatched. The CDR3 consists of 15 residues. Germline V lookup: CDR1 SGHRS, CDR2 YFSETQ.